This T cell receptor (beta chain) was recovered during a study of Ad26.COV2.S vaccination and SARS-CoV-2 variants. About the research overall: Donor got 5x10^10 or 1x10^11 viral particles of Ad26.COV2.S. Overall study results and limits: The TCR breadth and depth analyses may have understated or missed part of the total T cell responses.

In this sample, this clone turned up a few times. Its matching antigen is unknown. Treatment meaning: over 15 received Ad26.COV2.S at low or high dose, single or two shots; 5 received placebo; per-sample allocation not given. Sample collection was performed on day 63 after the first vaccine or placebo injection. The vaccine antigen was prefusion-stabilized Wuhan SARS-CoV-2 spike. The method was immunoSEQ multiplex PCR; TCRdb's version includes in-frame clones alone and lacks a portion of them. The sample holds about 500,000 clones; 80% to 90% are singletons and the top ten take about 1.5%. Germline V gene sequence: CDR1 SEHNR, CDR2 FQNEAQ (reference sequence). V shed 8 bases and J shed 7 bases, with 12 bases lying between them. CDR3 length: 12 residues.

The rearrangement links TRBV7-9 to TRBJ2-4; a possible D gene is TRBD2 (5 bases). This receptor was taken from a person between 18 and 65 years old who received the Ad26.COV2.S COVID-19 vaccine or a placebo. The specimen was peripheral blood, collected in a trial of Ad26.COV2.S vaccine versus placebo. As DNA, the CDR3 is TGTGCCAGCCGGGATCCTACCAACATTCAGTACTTC. This translates into CASRDPTNIQYF.